The rows below give T cell receptor beta chains drawn from one sample of a study of technical replicates of blood from a few donors. TCRdb's copy holds only in-frame clones and misses some; the assay was immunoSEQ multiplex PCR. The table records some 31,000 clones, approximately 92% of them present only once. Sequencing was performed on PBMCs. The receptors here all came from a human donor in good health. Some clones in this sample may be carry-over from other donors' samples. Both conserved end residues are part of each CDR3. Each record gives: CDR3 DNA, CDR3 protein, J gene, D gene, CDR3 length, V gene, clone size. A D gene is named only where the DNA matches it firmly. Expanded clones get a size class; other rows say once, few or many, or leave the size out.

CDR3nt: TGCGCCAGCAGCGGTCAAACAGGGACCCACGAGCAGTACTTC
CDR3aa: CASSGQTGTHEQYF
j_gene: TRBJ2-7
d_gene: .
len: 14
v_gene: TRBV5-1
abundance: once

CDR3nt: TGTGCCAGCGGCGCGAATGAAAAACTGTTTTTT
CDR3aa: CASGANEKLFF
j_gene: TRBJ1-4
d_gene: .
len: 11
v_gene: TRBV9
abundance: .

CDR3nt: TGTGCCGGACACAGGACGGCGAGTTTGGGCCACGAGCAGTACTTC
CDR3aa: CAGHRTASLGHEQYF
j_gene: TRBJ2-7
d_gene: .
len: 15
v_gene: TRBV30
abundance: once

CDR3nt: TGTGCCAGCAGCCGCTACAGGGGGCAGGATAATTCACCCCTCCACTTT
CDR3aa: CASSRYRGQDNSPLHF
j_gene: TRBJ1-6
d_gene: TRBD1
len: 16
v_gene: TRBV4-2
abundance: .

CDR3nt: TGTGCCAGCAGCCAAGATAGAGGGTTCGGTGAAGCTTTCTTT
CDR3aa: CASSQDRGFGEAFF
j_gene: TRBJ1-1
d_gene: .
len: 14
v_gene: TRBV14
abundance: .

CDR3nt: TGTGCCAGCAGGGGTAGTCAGGGTCAGCCCCAGCATTTT
CDR3aa: CASRGSQGQPQHF
j_gene: TRBJ1-5
d_gene: .
len: 13
v_gene: TRBV25-1
abundance: .

CDR3nt: TGTGCCAGCAGTGGGCTAGCGGGGGGGCAATCCTACGAGCAGTACTTC
CDR3aa: CASSGLAGGQSYEQYF
j_gene: TRBJ2-7
d_gene: TRBD2
len: 16
v_gene: TRBV6-1
abundance: .

CDR3nt: TGTGCCAGCAGCCAGGTCGCCGGGGAGCTGTTTTTT
CDR3aa: CASSQVAGELFF
j_gene: TRBJ2-2
d_gene: .
len: 12
v_gene: TRBV11-2
abundance: .

CDR3nt: TGTGCCAGCAGCTCCGGGACAGGGCCCTACGAGCAGTACTTC
CDR3aa: CASSSGTGPYEQYF
j_gene: TRBJ2-7
d_gene: TRBD1
len: 14
v_gene: TRBV7-2
abundance: once

CDR3nt: TGCGCCAGCACAGCTTGGAGCGTTCCGGGACAGGCATTCGATACGCAGTATTTT
CDR3aa: CASTAWSVPGQAFDTQYF
j_gene: TRBJ2-3
d_gene: TRBD1
len: 18
v_gene: TRBV5-1
abundance: once

CDR3nt: TGTGCCAGCAGTCGAGACAGCTATGGCTACACCTTC
CDR3aa: CASSRDSYGYTF
j_gene: TRBJ1-2
d_gene: .
len: 12
v_gene: TRBV6-5
abundance: .

CDR3nt: TGTGCCAGCTCACCCTTCGTGGACAGGGTTAGGAGAGAGACCCAGTACTTC
CDR3aa: CASSPFVDRVRRETQYF
j_gene: TRBJ2-5
d_gene: TRBD1
len: 17
v_gene: TRBV18
abundance: .

CDR3nt: TGTGCCAGCAGCTTGGCTGGGTGGAGGGGGGGGACGCAGTATTTT
CDR3aa: CASSLAGWRGGTQYF
j_gene: TRBJ2-3
d_gene: .
len: 15
v_gene: TRBV5-6
abundance: .

CDR3nt: TGCAGCGTTACAGGGGTGAACACTGAAGCTTTCTTT
CDR3aa: CSVTGVNTEAFF
j_gene: TRBJ1-1
d_gene: TRBD1
len: 12
v_gene: TRBV29-1
abundance: .

CDR3nt: TGCGCCAGCAGCCTTGGACAGGTGGGCGAAAAACTGTTTTTT
CDR3aa: CASSLGQVGEKLFF
j_gene: TRBJ1-4
d_gene: TRBD1
len: 14
v_gene: TRBV5-1
abundance: .

CDR3nt: TGTGCCAGCAGCTTTTACCAACCGGGACACAACACTGAAGCTTTCTTT
CDR3aa: CASSFYQPGHNTEAFF
j_gene: TRBJ1-1
d_gene: .
len: 16
v_gene: TRBV5-6
abundance: .

CDR3nt: TGTGCCAGCCGGAGAGCGGGACAGGGGGTATCCTACGAGCAGTACTTC
CDR3aa: CASRRAGQGVSYEQYF
j_gene: TRBJ2-7
d_gene: TRBD1
len: 16
v_gene: TRBV6-6
abundance: .

CDR3nt: TGTGCCAGCAGCTCAACTAGCGGGTGGAGCTCCTACAATGAGCAGTTCTTC
CDR3aa: CASSSTSGWSSYNEQFF
j_gene: TRBJ2-1
d_gene: TRBD2
len: 17
v_gene: TRBV7-6
abundance: .

CDR3nt: TGTGCCAGCAGCGGCCGGAAGGAGGGTCGGGGGGGAAACACCATATATTTT
CDR3aa: CASSGRKEGRGGNTIYF
j_gene: TRBJ1-3
d_gene: .
len: 17
v_gene: TRBV9
abundance: .

CDR3nt: TGTGCCAGCAGCCCGGGGGGCGGGGGCTCACCCCTCCACTTT
CDR3aa: CASSPGGGGSPLHF
j_gene: TRBJ1-6
d_gene: .
len: 14
v_gene: TRBV7-9
abundance: .

CDR3nt: TGTGCCAGCTCACAAACGACAGTGAGCTACGAGCAGTACTTC
CDR3aa: CASSQTTVSYEQYF
j_gene: TRBJ2-7
d_gene: .
len: 14
v_gene: TRBV18
abundance: once

CDR3nt: TGCAGTGCTTCTACAGGGTACGAGCAGTACTTC
CDR3aa: CSASTGYEQYF
j_gene: TRBJ2-7
d_gene: .
len: 11
v_gene: TRBV20-1
abundance: .

CDR3nt: TGTGCAAGTCGCGGACGACAGGCCTATAATTCACCCCTCCACTTT
CDR3aa: CASRGRQAYNSPLHF
j_gene: TRBJ1-6
d_gene: .
len: 15
v_gene: TRBV12-2
abundance: .

CDR3nt: TGTGCCAGCAGCTTGCTAGATACGCAGTATTTT
CDR3aa: CASSLLDTQYF
j_gene: TRBJ2-3
d_gene: .
len: 11
v_gene: TRBV5-6
abundance: .

CDR3nt: TGTGCCAGCAGTCAAGACAGGGATCAAGAGACCCAGTACTTC
CDR3aa: CASSQDRDQETQYF
j_gene: TRBJ2-5
d_gene: TRBD1
len: 14
v_gene: TRBV5-8
abundance: .

CDR3nt: TGTGCCAGCAGCCCACGAGGATACAATGAGCAGTTCTTC
CDR3aa: CASSPRGYNEQFF
j_gene: TRBJ2-1
d_gene: .
len: 13
v_gene: TRBV11-2
abundance: .

CDR3nt: TGTGCCAGCAGCCCGCTAGGGGCGAGAGATACGCAGTATTTT
CDR3aa: CASSPLGARDTQYF
j_gene: TRBJ2-3
d_gene: .
len: 14
v_gene: TRBV7-8
abundance: .

CDR3nt: TGCGCCAGCAGCTTACAGGGTTCACGGGATGAGCAGTTCTTC
CDR3aa: CASSLQGSRDEQFF
j_gene: TRBJ2-1
d_gene: .
len: 14
v_gene: TRBV5-1
abundance: .

CDR3nt: TGTGCCAGCAATCAGCGGGTAGGTAATGAGCAGTTCTTC
CDR3aa: CASNQRVGNEQFF
j_gene: TRBJ2-1
d_gene: .
len: 13
v_gene: TRBV2
abundance: .

CDR3nt: TGCGCCAGCAGCCAGGAAACGAGGCTTGAGGGTTACAATGAGCAGTTCTTC
CDR3aa: CASSQETRLEGYNEQFF
j_gene: TRBJ2-1
d_gene: .
len: 17
v_gene: TRBV4-3
abundance: .

CDR3nt: TGCGCCAGCAGCCCCGGACAGTATAGCAATCAGCCCCAGCATTTT
CDR3aa: CASSPGQYSNQPQHF
j_gene: TRBJ1-5
d_gene: .
len: 15
v_gene: TRBV5-1
abundance: few

CDR3nt: TGCGCCAGCAGCCAAGATGTGTTAGCTGGGACCGGGGAGCTGTTTTTT
CDR3aa: CASSQDVLAGTGELFF
j_gene: TRBJ2-2
d_gene: .
len: 16
v_gene: TRBV4-3
abundance: once

CDR3nt: TGCGCCAGCAGCTACCCCCGACAGGAGAGGAACACCGGGGAGCTGTTTTTT
CDR3aa: CASSYPRQERNTGELFF
j_gene: TRBJ2-2
d_gene: .
len: 17
v_gene: TRBV5-1
abundance: few

CDR3nt: TGTGCCAGCAGCTCCCCGGGGAGACCGCTGAACACTGAAGCTTTCTTT
CDR3aa: CASSSPGRPLNTEAFF
j_gene: TRBJ1-1
d_gene: .
len: 16
v_gene: TRBV5-6
abundance: few

CDR3nt: TGTGCCAGCAGGGAGTATCCCTATCGACTAGGGCAGCCCCAGCATTTT
CDR3aa: CASREYPYRLGQPQHF
j_gene: TRBJ1-5
d_gene: .
len: 16
v_gene: TRBV2
abundance: .

CDR3nt: TGTGCCGGGACTAGCGGGAGCTCCTACAATGAGCAGTTCTTC
CDR3aa: CAGTSGSSYNEQFF
j_gene: TRBJ2-1
d_gene: TRBD2
len: 14
v_gene: TRBV30
abundance: .

CDR3nt: TGTGCCAGCAGCTCCAGGATTCAGCCTGAAGCTTTCTTT
CDR3aa: CASSSRIQPEAFF
j_gene: TRBJ1-1
d_gene: .
len: 13
v_gene: TRBV5-6
abundance: .

CDR3nt: TGTGCCAGCAGCCCAACAGGGAGCTCTGGAAACACCATATATTTT
CDR3aa: CASSPTGSSGNTIYF
j_gene: TRBJ1-3
d_gene: .
len: 15
v_gene: TRBV7-9
abundance: .

CDR3nt: TGTGCCAGCAGCCAAGACAGGCATGAGCAGTTCTTC
CDR3aa: CASSQDRHEQFF
j_gene: TRBJ2-1
d_gene: .
len: 12
v_gene: TRBV13
abundance: once

CDR3nt: TGTGCCAGCCATTACGTAGCTGGGGCCAACGTCCTGACTTTC
CDR3aa: CASHYVAGANVLTF
j_gene: TRBJ2-6
d_gene: .
len: 14
v_gene: TRBV7-2
abundance: .

CDR3nt: TGTGCCAGCAGTGATGGCGGGGGGGCCTACAATGAGCAGTTCTTC
CDR3aa: CASSDGGGAYNEQFF
j_gene: TRBJ2-1
d_gene: TRBD2
len: 15
v_gene: TRBV6-4
abundance: .

CDR3nt: TGTGCCAGCTCCCCACAAGACTATCCCACAGATACGCAGTATTTT
CDR3aa: CASSPQDYPTDTQYF
j_gene: TRBJ2-3
d_gene: .
len: 15
v_gene: TRBV18
abundance: .

CDR3nt: TGTGCCAGCCGATCAGGGGGGTCCGTGCAGTACTTC
CDR3aa: CASRSGGSVQYF
j_gene: TRBJ2-7
d_gene: .
len: 12
v_gene: TRBV19
abundance: .

CDR3nt: TGTGCCTGGAGTAAACTGAGCGCTGAAGCTTTCTTT
CDR3aa: CAWSKLSAEAFF
j_gene: TRBJ1-1
d_gene: .
len: 12
v_gene: TRBV30
abundance: few

CDR3nt: TGTGCCAGCAGCGGCCGGGACACAGCGGCCGAGCAGTACTTC
CDR3aa: CASSGRDTAAEQYF
j_gene: TRBJ2-7
d_gene: .
len: 14
v_gene: TRBV7-9
abundance: .

CDR3nt: TGTGCCAGCAGGGGGGGGACAGGGGAGAACACTGAAGCTTTCTTT
CDR3aa: CASRGGTGENTEAFF
j_gene: TRBJ1-1
d_gene: TRBD1
len: 15
v_gene: TRBV6-6
abundance: once

CDR3nt: TGTGCCAGCAGTCCCGGGACAGCGTCAACTAATGAAAAACTGTTTTTT
CDR3aa: CASSPGTASTNEKLFF
j_gene: TRBJ1-4
d_gene: TRBD1
len: 16
v_gene: TRBV14
abundance: .

CDR3nt: TGTGCCAGCAGTCCCGCAGGGGCCTATGGCTACACCTTC
CDR3aa: CASSPAGAYGYTF
j_gene: TRBJ1-2
d_gene: .
len: 13
v_gene: TRBV7-2
abundance: .

CDR3nt: TGTGCCCAGAGGGGGCAAACGATGAACACTGAAGCTTTCTTT
CDR3aa: CAQRGQTMNTEAFF
j_gene: TRBJ1-1
d_gene: TRBD1
len: 14
v_gene: TRBV30
abundance: .

CDR3nt: TGCAGCGTTAGAGAGTCCAGGGCAACTAATGAAAAACTGTTTTTT
CDR3aa: CSVRESRATNEKLFF
j_gene: TRBJ1-4
d_gene: .
len: 15
v_gene: TRBV29-1
abundance: .

CDR3nt: TGTGCCAGCAGCCCCCCGGGAGCCTATACCTACGAGCAGTACTTC
CDR3aa: CASSPPGAYTYEQYF
j_gene: TRBJ2-7
d_gene: .
len: 15
v_gene: TRBV7-2
abundance: .

CDR3nt: TGCAGTGCTAGGAGTGGGGACACCGCAATCTTC
CDR3aa: CSARSGDTAIF
j_gene: TRBJ2-1
d_gene: .
len: 11
v_gene: TRBV20-1
abundance: .

CDR3nt: TGTGCCAGCAGCCCCGCAGGCTCCTACGAGCAGTACTTC
CDR3aa: CASSPAGSYEQYF
j_gene: TRBJ2-7
d_gene: .
len: 13
v_gene: TRBV7-3
abundance: .

CDR3nt: TGTGCCAGCAGCCCATGGACAGCCTCAGCCATCACCGGGGAGCTGTTTTTT
CDR3aa: CASSPWTASAITGELFF
j_gene: TRBJ2-2
d_gene: .
len: 17
v_gene: TRBV4-2
abundance: .

CDR3nt: TGTGCCAGCAGGAGTGAGGAAGAGACCCAGTACTTC
CDR3aa: CASRSEEETQYF
j_gene: TRBJ2-5
d_gene: .
len: 12
v_gene: TRBV6-5
abundance: .